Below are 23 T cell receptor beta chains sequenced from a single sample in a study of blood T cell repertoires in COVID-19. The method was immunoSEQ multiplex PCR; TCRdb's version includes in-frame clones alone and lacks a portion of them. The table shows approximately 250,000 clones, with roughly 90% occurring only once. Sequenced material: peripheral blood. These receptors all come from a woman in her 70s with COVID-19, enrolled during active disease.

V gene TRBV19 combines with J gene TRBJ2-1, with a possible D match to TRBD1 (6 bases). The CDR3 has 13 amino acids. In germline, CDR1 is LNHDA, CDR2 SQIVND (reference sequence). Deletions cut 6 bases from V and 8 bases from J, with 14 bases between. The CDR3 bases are TGTGCCAGTAGAAGGGCAGGGGTGGATGAGCAGTTCTTC. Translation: CASRRAGVDEQFF.

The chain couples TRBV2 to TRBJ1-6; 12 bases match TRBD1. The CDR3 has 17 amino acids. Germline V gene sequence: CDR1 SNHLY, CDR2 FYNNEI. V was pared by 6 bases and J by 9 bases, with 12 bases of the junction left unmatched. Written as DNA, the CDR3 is TGTGCCAGCAGCAAGGGACAGGGGGCTTTTGCTAGTTCACCCCTCCACTTT. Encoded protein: CASSKGQGAFASSPLHF.

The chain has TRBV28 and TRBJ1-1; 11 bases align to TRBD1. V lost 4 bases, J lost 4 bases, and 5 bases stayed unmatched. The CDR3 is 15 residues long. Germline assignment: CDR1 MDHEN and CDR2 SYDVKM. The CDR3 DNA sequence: TGTGCCAGCAGTTCTTCCGGGACAGGGGGCACTGAAGCTTTCTTT. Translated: CASSSSGTGGTEAFF.

Here the CDR3 DNA reads TGTGCCAGCAGCCGTGGGGGGGCTGAGGAAAAACTGTTTTTT. Protein: CASSRGGAEEKLFF. The chain recombines TRBV28 with TRBJ1-4; possible D gene TRBD1, 6 bases. Germline values: CDR1 MDHEN, CDR2 SYDVKM. V lost 6 bases and J 8 bases, leaving 16 bases between the germline ends. The length of the CDR3 is 14 residues.

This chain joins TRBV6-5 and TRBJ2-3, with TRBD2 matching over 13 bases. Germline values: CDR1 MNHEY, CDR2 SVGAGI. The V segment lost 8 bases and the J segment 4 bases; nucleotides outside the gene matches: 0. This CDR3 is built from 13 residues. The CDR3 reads CASGTSGADTQYF. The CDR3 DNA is TGTGCCAGCGGGACTAGCGGGGCAGATACGCAGTATTTT.

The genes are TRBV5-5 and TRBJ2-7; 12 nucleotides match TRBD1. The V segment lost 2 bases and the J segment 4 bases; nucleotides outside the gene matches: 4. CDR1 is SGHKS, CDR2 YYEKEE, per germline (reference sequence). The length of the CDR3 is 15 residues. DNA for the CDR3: TGTGCCAGCAGCTTCCCGGGACAGGGGGCTTACGAGCAGTACTTC. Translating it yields CASSFPGQGAYEQYF.

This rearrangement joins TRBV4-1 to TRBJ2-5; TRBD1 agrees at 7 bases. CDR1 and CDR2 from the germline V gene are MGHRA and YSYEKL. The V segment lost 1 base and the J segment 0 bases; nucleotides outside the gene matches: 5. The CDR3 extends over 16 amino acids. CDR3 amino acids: CASSQGDRAYQETQYF. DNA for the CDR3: TGCGCCAGCAGCCAAGGCGACAGGGCCTACCAAGAGACCCAGTACTTC.

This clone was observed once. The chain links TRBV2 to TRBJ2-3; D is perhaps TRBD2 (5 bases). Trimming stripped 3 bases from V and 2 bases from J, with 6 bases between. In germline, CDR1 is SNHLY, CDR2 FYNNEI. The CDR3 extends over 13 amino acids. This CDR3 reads CASSDGDTDTQYF. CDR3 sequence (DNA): TGTGCCAGCAGTGACGGGGACACAGATACGCAGTATTTT.

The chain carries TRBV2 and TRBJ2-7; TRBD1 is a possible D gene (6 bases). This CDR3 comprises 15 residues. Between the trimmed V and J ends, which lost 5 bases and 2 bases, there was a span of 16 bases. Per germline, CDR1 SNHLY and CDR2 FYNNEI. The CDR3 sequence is CASSLKGTGTYEQYF. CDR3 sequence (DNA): TGTGCCAGCAGTCTCAAAGGAACAGGGACCTACGAGCAGTACTTC. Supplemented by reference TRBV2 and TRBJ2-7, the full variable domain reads EPEVTQTPSHQVTQMGQEVILRCVPISNHLYFYWYRQILGQKVEFLVSFYNNEISEKSEIFDDQFSVERPDGSNFTLKIRSTKLEDSAMYFCASSLKGTGTYEQYFGPGTRLTVT.

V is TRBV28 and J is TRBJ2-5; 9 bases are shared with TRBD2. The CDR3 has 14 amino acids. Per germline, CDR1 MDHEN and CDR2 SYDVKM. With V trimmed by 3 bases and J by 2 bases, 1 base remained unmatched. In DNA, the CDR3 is TGTGCCAGCAGTTTGAGCGGGGGGCAAGAGACCCAGTACTTC. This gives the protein CASSLSGGQETQYF.

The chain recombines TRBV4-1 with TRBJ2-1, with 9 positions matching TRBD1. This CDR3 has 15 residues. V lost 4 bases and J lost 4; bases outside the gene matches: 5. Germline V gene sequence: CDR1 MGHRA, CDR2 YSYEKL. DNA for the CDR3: TGCGCCAGCAGCCGGGGAGGGACAGGGTACAATGAGCAGTTCTTC. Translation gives CASSRGGTGYNEQFF.

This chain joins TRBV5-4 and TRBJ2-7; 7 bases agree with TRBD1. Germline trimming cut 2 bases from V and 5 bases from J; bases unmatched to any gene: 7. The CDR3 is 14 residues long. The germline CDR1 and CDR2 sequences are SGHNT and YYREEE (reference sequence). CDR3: CASSFGGQRNEQYF. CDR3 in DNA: TGTGCCAGCAGCTTTGGGGGACAGAGGAACGAGCAGTACTTC.

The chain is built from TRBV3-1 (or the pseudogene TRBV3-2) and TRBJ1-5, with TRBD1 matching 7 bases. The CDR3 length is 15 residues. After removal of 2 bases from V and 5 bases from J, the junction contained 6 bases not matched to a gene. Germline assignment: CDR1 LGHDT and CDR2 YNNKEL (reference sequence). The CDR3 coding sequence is TGTGCCAGCAGCCAATCTACGACAGGGTATCAGCCCCAGCATTTT. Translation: CASSQSTTGYQPQHF.

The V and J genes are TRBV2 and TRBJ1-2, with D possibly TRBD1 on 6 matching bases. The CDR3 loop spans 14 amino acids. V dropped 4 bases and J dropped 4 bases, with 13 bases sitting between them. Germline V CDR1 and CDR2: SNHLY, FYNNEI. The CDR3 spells CASSVSAGAYGYTF. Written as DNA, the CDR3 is TGTGCCAGCAGTGTTTCAGCAGGGGCCTATGGCTACACCTTC.

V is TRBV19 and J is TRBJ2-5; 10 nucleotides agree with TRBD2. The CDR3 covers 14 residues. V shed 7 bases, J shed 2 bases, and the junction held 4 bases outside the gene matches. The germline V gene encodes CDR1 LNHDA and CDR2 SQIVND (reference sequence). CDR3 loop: CASKQRGGQETQYF. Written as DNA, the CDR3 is TGTGCCAGTAAGCAGCGGGGGGGACAAGAGACCCAGTACTTC.

This CDR3 is CSASGDRTENTIYF. In nucleotides, the CDR3 is TGCAGTGCTAGTGGGGACAGGACTGAGAACACCATATATTTT. The chain is built from TRBV20-1 and TRBJ1-3; 8 positions match TRBD1. The CDR3 contains 14 residues. V trimming: 3 bases; J trimming: 7 bases; junction bases outside the gene matches: 8. CDR1 and CDR2 from the germline V gene are DFQATT and SNEGSKA (reference sequence).

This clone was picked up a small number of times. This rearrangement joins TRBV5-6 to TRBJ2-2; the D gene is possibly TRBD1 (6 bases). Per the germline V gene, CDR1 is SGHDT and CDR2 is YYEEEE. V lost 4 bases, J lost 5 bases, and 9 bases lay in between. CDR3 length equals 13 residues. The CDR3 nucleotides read TGTGCCAGCAGCCAGGACAGAACCGGGGAGCTGTTTTTT. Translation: CASSQDRTGELFF.

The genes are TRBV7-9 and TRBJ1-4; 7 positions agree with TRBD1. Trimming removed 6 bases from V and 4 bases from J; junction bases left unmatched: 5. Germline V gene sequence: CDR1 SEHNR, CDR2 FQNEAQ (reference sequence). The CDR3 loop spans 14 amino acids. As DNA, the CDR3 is TGTGCCAGCAGATCGGGACAGCTTAATGAAAAACTGTTTTTT. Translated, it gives CASRSGQLNEKLFF.

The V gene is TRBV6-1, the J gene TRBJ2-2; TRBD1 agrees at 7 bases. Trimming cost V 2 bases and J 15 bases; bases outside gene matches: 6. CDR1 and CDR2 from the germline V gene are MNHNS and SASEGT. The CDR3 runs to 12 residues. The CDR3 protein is CASSELRDRVFF. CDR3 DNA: TGTGCCAGCAGTGAATTGAGGGACAGAGTGTTTTTT.

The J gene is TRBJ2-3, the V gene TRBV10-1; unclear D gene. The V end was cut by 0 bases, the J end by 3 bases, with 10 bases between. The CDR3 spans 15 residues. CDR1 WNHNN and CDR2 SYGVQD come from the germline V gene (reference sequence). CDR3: CASSESAVRTDTQYF. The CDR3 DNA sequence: TGCGCCAGCAGTGAGTCGGCCGTACGAACAGATACGCAGTATTTT.

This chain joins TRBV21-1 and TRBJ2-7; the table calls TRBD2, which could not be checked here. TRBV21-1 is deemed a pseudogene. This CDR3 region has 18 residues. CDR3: CASSKAEQGLAGAYEQYF. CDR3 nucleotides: TGTGCCAGCAGCAAAGCCGAACAGGGACTAGCGGGAGCCTACGAGCAGTACTTC.

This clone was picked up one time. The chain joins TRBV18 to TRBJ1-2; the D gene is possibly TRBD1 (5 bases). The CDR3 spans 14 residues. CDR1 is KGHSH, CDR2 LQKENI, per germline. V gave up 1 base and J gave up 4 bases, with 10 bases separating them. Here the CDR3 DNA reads TGTGCCAGCTCACCACAAGGGGCGCTCTATGGCTACACCTTC. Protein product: CASSPQGALYGYTF.

The CDR3 protein is CAIPDRVGQPQHF. CDR3 nucleotides: TGCGCCATTCCAGACAGGGTGGGGCAGCCCCAGCATTTT. The chain couples TRBV10-1 to TRBJ1-5, with TRBD1 identical over 7 bases. Trimming removed 10 bases from V and 7 bases from J; junction bases left unmatched: 10. CDR1 and CDR2 from the germline V gene are WNHNN and SYGVQD (reference sequence). This CDR3 is built from 13 residues.